The entry below describes one T cell receptor (beta chain). What it recognizes is unknown. Trimming stripped 4 bases from V and 0 bases from J, with 16 bases between. CDR3 length: 16 amino acids. CDR1 is MGHDK and CDR2 is SYGVNS in the germline V gene. The sample belongs to a study of OX40 agonist ivuxolimab in advanced cancers. For the study at large: Three dose-escalation patients had partial responses: one with hepatocellular carcinoma and two with cutaneous melanoma.

Sequenced by immunoSEQ multiplex PCR; TCRdb stores in-frame clones only, minus some. The repertoire includes some 60,000 clones, over 70% of them detected once, and roughly 2% sits in the top ten. Broader study findings: Expanded peripheral T-cell antigen specificity went undetermined. The mean number of expanded clones was higher in CD8+ T cells than in CD4+. Patients who responded partially at 0.1-3.0 mg/kg showed clonal expansion ranking among the lowest.

Sequences were derived from CD4+ or CD8+ T cells sorted from blood, sampled in a trial of the OX40 agonist ivuxolimab. The TCR comes from an adult with an advanced solid tumor such as melanoma, head and neck, liver or kidney cancer. The chain recombines TRBV25-1 with TRBJ2-7; D is uncertain. The CDR3 here is CASSAPLGLGSYEQYF. The CDR3 DNA reads as TGTGCCAGCAGTGCCCCCCTGGGTCTTGGCTCCTACGAGCAGTACTTC.